These T cell receptor beta chains were read from a single sample in a study of T cell responses to AZD1222 COVID-19 vaccine. Using immunoSEQ multiplex PCR, the repertoire was profiled, and TCRdb retains in-frame clones only, with some absent. The table includes some 130,000 clones, 90% to 95% detected once. The sequenced sample was peripheral blood, obtained on day 0 of AZD1222 vaccination. The receptors stem from an adult in good health. The CDR3 runs from the conserved cysteine through the conserved F or W. Each record gives: V gene, J gene, clone size, CDR3 length, D gene, CDR3 protein, CDR3 DNA. The D gene is left open where the match is weak. Some rows have no size entry. The others give once, few or many, or a class for an expanded clone.

TRBV7-9	TRBJ1-2	NA	14	NA	CASSPGERALGYTF	TGTGCCAGCAGCCCTGGGGAGCGGGCCCTCGGCTACACCTTC
TRBV27	TRBJ1-1	once	14	TRBD1	CASSSYARGREAFF	TGTGCCAGCAGTTCCTACGCCAGGGGGCGCGAAGCTTTCTTT
TRBV5-1	TRBJ1-6	NA	16	NA	CASSLLGDSYNSPLHF	TGCGCCAGCAGTCTATTGGGGGACTCCTATAATTCACCCCTCCACTTT
TRBV19	TRBJ2-3	NA	14	NA	CASSLKGGRDTQYF	TGTGCCAGTAGCCTGAAGGGGGGCAGAGATACGCAGTATTTT
TRBV3-1/TRBV3-2	TRBJ2-7	NA	13	NA	CASSQGSSYEQYF	TGTGCCAGCAGCCAAGGGTCCAGCTACGAGCAGTACTTC
TRBV6-5	TRBJ1-5	once	15	TRBD1	CASSYPTGGRQPQHF	TGTGCCAGCAGTTACCCCACAGGGGGCAGGCAGCCCCAGCATTTT
TRBV12-3/TRBV12-4	TRBJ1-4	few	11	NA	CASSLRGKLFF	TGTGCCAGCAGTTTAAGGGGGAAACTGTTTTTT
TRBV23-1	TRBJ1-2	NA	17	NA	CASSQWATFYSNYGYTF	TGCGCCAGCAGTCAATGGGCGACGTTCTACAGTAACTATGGCTACACCTTC
TRBV7-9	TRBJ1-3	NA	15	NA	CASSLGAVSGNTIYF	TGTGCCAGCAGCCTCGGGGCTGTCTCTGGAAACACCATATATTTT
TRBV7-9	TRBJ2-7	NA	15	NA	CASSLSRAEIYEQYF	TGTGCCAGCAGCTTATCCAGGGCTGAGATCTACGAGCAGTACTTC
TRBV4-2	TRBJ1-1	NA	15	NA	CASSQDEGRGTEAFF	TGTGCCAGCAGCCAAGATGAGGGGAGAGGGACTGAAGCTTTCTTT
TRBV5-6	TRBJ1-2	NA	17	TRBD1	CASSHPPPTGDRYGYTF	TGTGCCAGCAGCCATCCACCCCCCACAGGGGACCGCTATGGCTACACCTTC
TRBV20-1	TRBJ1-6	NA	15	NA	CSASTAGLLNSPLHF	TGCAGTGCTAGTACAGCGGGACTCCTTAATTCACCCCTCCACTTT
TRBV27	TRBJ1-5	NA	13	NA	CASSLGIDQPQHF	TGTGCCAGCAGTTTGGGGATTGATCAGCCCCAGCATTTT
TRBV7-6	TRBJ1-2	NA	17	NA	CASSLGPAAGSNYGYTF	TGTGCCAGCAGCTTAGGGCCGGCGGCAGGATCTAACTATGGCTACACCTTC
TRBV15	TRBJ2-6	NA	17	TRBD1	CATSRGTDSSGANVLTF	TGTGCCACCAGCAGGGGGACAGACTCGTCTGGGGCCAACGTCCTGACTTTC
TRBV12-3/TRBV12-4	TRBJ2-1	NA	13	NA	CASNSGIYNEQFF	TGTGCCAGCAATAGCGGCATTTACAATGAGCAGTTCTTC
TRBV7-2	TRBJ2-1	NA	13	NA	CASSVTLDHEQFF	TGTGCCAGCAGCGTCACCCTGGACCATGAGCAGTTCTTC
TRBV4-1	TRBJ1-1	NA	14	TRBD1	CASSQPTGEDEAFF	TGCGCCAGCAGCCAACCGACAGGGGAGGATGAAGCTTTCTTT
TRBV19	TRBJ1-3	NA	14	NA	CASSRIYSGNTIYF	TGTGCCAGTAGTCGGATTTACTCTGGAAACACCATATATTTT
TRBV14	TRBJ2-1	NA	16	TRBD2	CASRLAGGSSYNEQFF	TGTGCCAGTCGTCTAGCGGGAGGGAGCTCCTACAATGAGCAGTTCTTC
TRBV28	TRBJ2-7	NA	15	NA	CASSLWVEGGYEQYF	TGTGCCAGCAGTTTATGGGTTGAGGGTGGCTACGAGCAGTACTTC
TRBV4-3	TRBJ2-3	NA	18	NA	CASSRTFGTSKNTDTQYF	TGCGCCAGCAGCCGCACATTCGGGACAAGTAAAAACACAGATACGCAGTATTTT
TRBV5-6	TRBJ1-4	NA	19	TRBD1	CASSSDRGNRIRGNEKLFF	TGTGCCAGCAGCTCGGACAGGGGAAATCGGATCCGAGGTAATGAAAAACTGTTTTTT
TRBV6-2/TRBV6-3	TRBJ1-1	NA	15	TRBD1	CASSRLTSGGTEAFF	TGTGCCAGCAGCCGTTTGACGTCAGGGGGCACTGAAGCTTTCTTT
TRBV7-9	TRBJ2-1	NA	15	TRBD1	CASSPTDRGSNEQFF	TGTGCCAGCAGCCCCACGGACAGGGGGTCCAATGAGCAGTTCTTC
TRBV7-9	TRBJ1-3	NA	19	NA	CASSPNPGTQDNQRNTIYF	TGTGCCAGCAGCCCAAACCCCGGGACTCAAGATAATCAAAGAAACACCATATATTTT
TRBV3-1/TRBV3-2	TRBJ1-4	NA	19	TRBD1	CASSQEGQGAFATNEKLFF	TGTGCCAGCAGCCAAGAGGGACAGGGGGCTTTCGCAACTAATGAAAAACTGTTTTTT
TRBV11-2	TRBJ2-3	NA	16	TRBD2	CASSPRLAGGTDTQYF	TGTGCCAGCAGCCCGCGCCTAGCGGGAGGCACAGATACGCAGTATTTT
TRBV19	TRBJ1-5	NA	14	NA	CASSIWGQNQPQHF	TGTGCCAGTAGTATATGGGGCCAGAATCAGCCCCAGCATTTT
TRBV18	TRBJ1-5	NA	15	NA	CASSELGGGGQPQHF	TGTGCCAGCTCAGAGCTGGGGGGAGGAGGTCAGCCCCAGCATTTT
TRBV21-1	TRBJ2-3	once	15	NA	CASSKGAGCTDTQYF	TGTGCCAGCAGCAAAGGGGCGGGCTGCACAGATACGCAGTATTTT
TRBV7-6	TRBJ2-1	NA	12	NA	CASSLRQDEQFF	TGTGCCAGCAGCTTACGGCAGGATGAGCAGTTCTTC
TRBV5-4	TRBJ1-2	once	15	TRBD1	CASSFGTEANYGYTF	TGTGCCAGCAGCTTCGGGACAGAAGCTAACTATGGCTACACCTTC
TRBV28	TRBJ1-5	NA	16	TRBD1	CASSPTGQGSNQPQHF	TGTGCCAGTTCCCCAACGGGACAGGGGTCAAATCAGCCCCAGCATTTT
TRBV5-6	TRBJ1-1	NA	15	NA	CASSSGFDMNTEAFF	TGTGCCAGCAGCTCGGGGTTCGATATGAACACTGAAGCTTTCTTT
TRBV18	TRBJ1-1	NA	14	TRBD1	CASSPGTGIAEAFF	TGTGCCAGCTCACCGGGGACAGGGATCGCTGAAGCTTTCTTT
TRBV6-5	TRBJ1-5	NA	14	TRBD1	CASRTDRGGQPQHF	TGTGCCAGCAGGACAGACAGGGGAGGTCAGCCCCAGCATTTT
TRBV28	TRBJ1-2	NA	11	NA	CASRSPYGYTF	TGTGCCAGCAGGAGTCCTTATGGCTACACCTTC
TRBV28	TRBJ1-5	NA	12	NA	CASRGIYQPQHF	TGTGCCAGCAGGGGCATATATCAGCCCCAGCATTTT
TRBV13	TRBJ2-5	NA	16	NA	CASSSESGSSWETQYF	TGTGCCAGCAGCTCAGAATCAGGGTCCTCCTGGGAGACCCAGTACTTC
TRBV27	TRBJ2-3	NA	15	TRBD2	CASSSAGGSTDTQYF	TGTGCCAGCAGTTCCGCGGGAGGTAGCACAGATACGCAGTATTTT
TRBV6-5	TRBJ1-5	NA	15	TRBD1	CASSYRPGGGQPQHF	TGTGCCAGCAGTTACCGTCCAGGGGGCGGTCAGCCCCAGCATTTT
TRBV7-2	TRBJ1-6	few	15	NA	CASSLGRANNSPLHF	TGTGCCAGCAGCTTAGGCAGGGCCAATAATTCACCCCTCCACTTT
TRBV10-3	TRBJ1-1	NA	15	NA	CAISNFEGTNTEAFF	TGTGCCATCAGTAATTTCGAGGGGACGAACACTGAAGCTTTCTTT
TRBV24-1	TRBJ2-5	NA	15	NA	CATSDLKDTQETQYF	TGTGCCACCAGTGATTTGAAGGACACCCAAGAGACCCAGTACTTC
TRBV9	TRBJ1-3	NA	16	TRBD1	CASSVGTGGGGNTIYF	TGTGCCAGCAGCGTAGGGACAGGGGGAGGAGGAAACACCATATATTTT
TRBV3-1/TRBV3-2	TRBJ2-5	NA	17	TRBD1	CASSHYLGTGGGETQYF	TGTGCCAGCAGCCACTATCTAGGGACAGGGGGCGGGGAGACCCAGTACTTC
TRBV19	TRBJ2-3	NA	14	NA	CASSSGPNSDTQYF	TGTGCCAGTAGTAGCGGACCCAATTCAGATACGCAGTATTTT
TRBV18	TRBJ2-1	NA	18	TRBD2	CASSPPSAGGPTGNEQFF	TGTGCCAGCTCACCACCGTCAGCGGGAGGGCCAACGGGGAATGAGCAGTTCTTC
TRBV27	TRBJ2-4	NA	17	TRBD2	CASSPLAGGPAKNIQYF	TGTGCCAGCAGTCCGTTAGCGGGAGGGCCGGCCAAAAACATTCAGTACTTC
TRBV6-2/TRBV6-3	TRBJ1-5	NA	14	NA	CASSYPNRNQPQHF	TGTGCCAGCAGTTACCCGAACCGTAATCAGCCCCAGCATTTT